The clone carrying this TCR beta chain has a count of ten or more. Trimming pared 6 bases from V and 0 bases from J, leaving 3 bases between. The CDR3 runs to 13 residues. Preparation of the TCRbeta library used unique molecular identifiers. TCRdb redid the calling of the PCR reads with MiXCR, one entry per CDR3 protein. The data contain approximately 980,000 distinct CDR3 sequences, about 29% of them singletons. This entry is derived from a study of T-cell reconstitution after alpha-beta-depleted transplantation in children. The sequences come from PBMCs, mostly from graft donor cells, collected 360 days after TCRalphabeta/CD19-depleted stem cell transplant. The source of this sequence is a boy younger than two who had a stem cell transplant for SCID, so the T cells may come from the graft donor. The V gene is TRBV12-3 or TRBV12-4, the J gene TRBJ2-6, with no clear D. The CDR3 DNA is TGTGCCAGCAGGAACTCTGGGGCCAACGTCCTGACTTTC. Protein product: CASRNSGANVLTF.